The subject of this entry is one T cell receptor (beta chain). Repertoires were generated with immunoSEQ multiplex PCR, while TCRdb's copy carries only in-frame clones and drops some. The table lists fewer than 350,000 clones, 90% of them singletons. This entry comes from a study of blood T cell repertoires in COVID-19. Looking at the study overall: Acute-phase and convalescent COVID-19 samples originated in the United States, Italy and Spain. Sources were T cells, B-cell-depleted T cells, or PBMCs; the material itself was cDNA or gDNA.

The CDR3 contains 13 residues. Germline V lookup: CDR1 ENHRY, CDR2 SYGVKD. V gave up 5 bases and J gave up 5 bases; unmatched junction bases: 6. This clonotype was obtained from a woman younger than 45 with COVID-19, enrolled during active disease. V and J are TRBV10-3 and TRBJ2-7; 7 bases are a match to TRBD1. The specimen sequenced was peripheral blood. The CDR3 sequence is CAISLTGPDEQYF. CDR3 nucleotides: TGTGCCATCAGTCTGACAGGGCCTGACGAGCAGTACTTC.